The entry that follows covers one TCR beta chain sequence. The data were obtained in a study of blood T cell repertoires in COVID-19. The V end was cut by 6 bases, the J end by 4 bases, with 18 bases between. The germline gives CDR1 MNHEY, CDR2 SMNVEV (reference sequence). There are 15 residues in the CDR3. TCRdb keeps only in-frame clones here, not all; method: immunoSEQ multiplex PCR. This table holds 450,000 to 500,000 clones, over 75% found once. This TCR was sampled from a human donor in a cohort sampled during active COVID-19. The sequencing input was peripheral blood. This chain connects TRBV27 to TRBJ1-2; perhaps TRBD1 as D (5 bases). CDR3 DNA sequence: TGTGCCAGCAGATCTACTAGGGGACTCTTCTATGGCTACACCTTC. Protein: CASRSTRGLFYGYTF.